This TCR beta chain was captured in a study of cytomegalovirus exposure and HLA in healthy donors. In the study overall: Prior work identified 95 million to 120 million unique TCR beta sequences in roughly 180 million T cells.

The PCR made use of 60 Vbeta and 13 Jbeta primers. In the original processing: In a later analysis, the count reached some 88 million unique TCR beta chains, with 9 million to 11 million shared. Measured with immunoSEQ multiplex PCR; TCRdb has only the in-frame clones, and not every one. V, J and clone size are those of that table, while D and trimming were read from the DNA. The repertoire holds roughly 130,000 clones, with roughly four fifths as singletons. The receptor comes from a woman in her thirties or forties in good health and CMV-seronegative. Input material: PBMCs.

In nucleotides, the CDR3 is TGTGCCAGCAGTCTGGGAGCCAGTATCCTCCACTTT. Its translation is CASSLGASILHF. The chain uses TRBV2 and TRBJ1-6; D remains ambiguous. The CDR3 is 12 residues long. V was shortened by 5 bases and J by 15 bases, with 14 bases between the two germline ends. Germline loops: CDR1 SNHLY, CDR2 FYNNEI. Combining the CDR3 with reference TRBV2 and TRBJ1-6 gives the whole variable domain EPEVTQTPSHQVTQMGQEVILRCVPISNHLYFYWYRQILGQKVEFLVSFYNNEISEKSEIFDDQFSVERPDGSNFTLKIRSTKLEDSAMYFCASSLGASILHFGNGTRLTVT.